Each of the 21 T cell receptor beta chains below was sequenced from the same sample in a study of T-cell reconstitution after alpha-beta-depleted transplantation in children. Unique molecular identifiers were used in preparing the TCRbeta library. From the PCR reads, TCRdb called clonotypes with MiXCR, one entry per CDR3 protein. The data show just under 250,000 distinct CDR3 sequences, with about 25% seen just once and over 2.5% held by the top ten. The sample here was PBMCs, taken before TCRalphabeta/CD19-depleted stem cell transplant. The receptor source for this set is a girl aged 2-15 years with Fanconi anemia, due to receive a stem cell transplant.

This clonotype has just a few counts. The rearrangement uses TRBV28 and TRBJ1-5; TRBD1 matches at 7 bases. The CDR3 has 14 amino acids. From germline, CDR1 is MDHEN and CDR2 SYDVKM. The junction had 7 bases not matched to a gene; V was cut back by 7 bases and J by 4 bases. CDR3 loop: CASIQTGVNQPQHF. CDR3 DNA sequence: TGTGCCAGCATCCAAACAGGGGTTAATCAGCCCCAGCATTTT.

This clonotype was detected many times. The rearrangement joins TRBV20-1 to TRBJ2-3; D not resolved. Germline-derived CDR1 and CDR2 are DFQATT and SNEGSKA (reference sequence). The CDR3 covers 15 residues. With 4 bases removed from V and 2 bases from J, the gap between germline ends came to 16 bases. This chain's CDR3 is CSANNQVSDTDTQYF. DNA for the CDR3: TGCAGTGCTAATAATCAGGTATCCGACACAGATACGCAGTATTTT.

This clonotype was found many times. V is TRBV5-1 and J is TRBJ1-4; D not certain. The CDR3 is 16 amino acids. Germline CDR1 and CDR2: SGHRS and YFSETQ. V shed 2 bases and J shed 8 bases, with 19 bases lying between them. CDR3 nucleotide sequence: TGCGCCAGCAGCTTAGAGAGTGGACGGGCTCTAGAAAAACTGTTTTTT. Its protein is CASSLESGRALEKLFF.

This clonotype was counted many times. The V gene is TRBV20-1, the J gene TRBJ2-1, with D tentatively TRBD2 (5 bases). The CDR3 runs 16 residues. Trimming took off 7 bases at V and 0 bases at J, with 19 bases between the two ends. Germline V lookup: CDR1 DFQATT, CDR2 SNEGSKA (reference sequence). The CDR3 DNA reads as TGCAGTGTCGGGGTAGTTACGGCACTCTCCTACAATGAGCAGTTCTTC. Translation gives CSVGVVTALSYNEQFF.

The sample holds many counts of this clonotype. The V gene is TRBV29-1, the J gene TRBJ2-7; 11 nucleotides agree with TRBD2. The length of the CDR3 is 16 residues. CDR1 is SQVTM and CDR2 is ANQGSEA in the germline V gene. The V and J ends lost 6 bases and 3 bases, in that order; junction bases with no gene match: 13. The CDR3 sequence is CSVSGIAGGPLYEQYF. The CDR3 DNA reads as TGCAGCGTGTCCGGTATAGCGGGAGGGCCCCTCTACGAGCAGTACTTC.

This clonotype showed up many times. The CDR3 sequence: CASSVGGQGEAFF. In DNA, the CDR3 is TGTGCCAGCAGCGTAGGGGGACAGGGGGAAGCTTTCTTT. The chain couples TRBV9 to TRBJ1-1, with 10 nucleotides matching TRBD1. This CDR3 is 13 amino acids long. The junction had 1 base not matched to a gene; V was cut back by 0 bases and J by 8 bases. Per germline, CDR1 SGDLS and CDR2 YYNGEE.

This clonotype was observed at least ten times. The V gene is TRBV20-1, the J gene TRBJ2-5, with 13 bases lining up with TRBD2. The CDR3 consists of 17 residues. V was clipped by 6 bases and J by 2 bases; unmatched bases: 12. The germline V gene encodes CDR1 DFQATT and CDR2 SNEGSKA (reference sequence). The CDR3 region has the DNA TGCAGTGCCCAGCCAACTAGCGGGGGGGCAAATCAAGAGACCCAGTACTTC. Translation: CSAQPTSGGANQETQYF.

The chain is built from TRBV28 and TRBJ2-1; the D call may be TRBD1 or TRBD2 (6 bases each). This CDR3 contains 17 residues. CDR1 is MDHEN and CDR2 is SYDVKM in the germline V gene. V lost 3 bases and J lost 0, with 15 bases in between. CDR3: CASSLAWGAPSYNEQFF. Written as DNA, the CDR3 is TGTGCCAGCAGTTTGGCTTGGGGGGCCCCCTCCTACAATGAGCAGTTCTTC.

This clonotype was detected ten times or more. The chain is built from TRBV10-3 and TRBJ2-7; no firm D call. Trimming left V 7 bases short and J 5 bases short, with 21 bases between. CDR1 is ENHRY, CDR2 SYGVKD, per germline. The CDR3 runs 15 residues. The CDR3 DNA reads TGTGCCATCACCCCAATGGGTCTCCCCACCGACGAGCAGTACTTC. Translated: CAITPMGLPTDEQYF.

This clonotype has at least ten counts. The rearrangement uses TRBV20-1 and TRBJ2-1; TRBD1 or TRBD2 may be the D gene (6 bases each). V lost 4 bases to trimming and J lost 4 bases, with 14 bases between them. Germline values: CDR1 DFQATT, CDR2 SNEGSKA (reference sequence). The CDR3 spans 14 residues. The chain's CDR3 is CSATGDGGYNEQFF. In nucleotides, the CDR3 is TGCAGTGCTACAGGGGATGGGGGGTACAATGAGCAGTTCTTC.

The chain uses TRBV6-1 and TRBJ2-7; D is undetermined. Trimming removed 7 bases from V and 4 bases from J, with 20 bases in between. Per the germline V gene, CDR1 is MNHNS and CDR2 is SASEGT. This CDR3 contains 15 residues. The CDR3 loop is CASTNPFSLRYEQYF. The CDR3 DNA sequence: TGTGCCAGCACCAACCCATTCTCGCTCCGTTACGAGCAGTACTTC.

The chain employs TRBV20-1 and TRBJ2-7; weak D call: TRBD1 (6 bases). This CDR3 spans 14 amino acids. V gave up 4 bases and J gave up 5 bases, with 18 bases separating them. CDR1 DFQATT and CDR2 SNEGSKA come from the germline V gene (reference sequence). The DNA for the CDR3 is TGCAGTGCTAAGAAACGGAATAACAGGGACGAGCAGTACTTC. This sequence encodes CSAKKRNNRDEQYF.

V gene TRBV6-1 combines with J gene TRBJ1-5, with D uncertain. Germline V gene lookup returns CDR1 MNHNS and CDR2 SASEGT. The CDR3 sequence is 14 residues long. The V gene lost 8 bases and the J gene lost 0 bases, with 11 bases spanning the gap. CDR3 sequence: CASGPWPSNQPQHF. DNA for the CDR3: TGTGCCAGCGGGCCTTGGCCTAGCAATCAGCCCCAGCATTTT.

The chain has TRBV7-9 and TRBJ2-3; the match to TRBD1 covers 7 bases. The CDR3 has 16 residues. Losses at the gene ends were 5 bases for V and 2 bases for J; bases not matched to a gene: 10. Per germline, CDR1 SEHNR and CDR2 FQNEAQ (reference sequence). CDR3 sequence reads: CASSPKTGPLTDTQYF. The CDR3 DNA is TGTGCCAGCAGCCCAAAGACAGGGCCGCTCACAGATACGCAGTATTTT.

The sample holds a few counts of this clonotype. This chain links TRBV12-3 or TRBV12-4 with TRBJ2-3, with a tentative D call TRBD1 (5 bases). There are 15 residues in the CDR3. The V end was cut by 6 bases, the J end by 4 bases, with 17 bases between. In nucleotides, the CDR3 is TGTGCCAGCAGCCCCAGGGAATCTGGAGCAGATACGCAGTATTTT. Its protein product is CASSPRESGADTQYF.

This clonotype was detected only a few times. The V and J genes are TRBV7-3 and TRBJ2-3; 15 bases align to TRBD2. This CDR3 region has 16 residues. The J segment lost 7 bases and the V segment lost 4 bases, leaving 6 bases of the junction unmatched. From germline, CDR1 is SGHTA and CDR2 FQGTGA. The CDR3 DNA is TGTGCCAGCAGCTATCCCGGGACTAGCGGGAGGAATACGCAGTATTTT. This translates into CASSYPGTSGRNTQYF.

This sequence joins TRBV18 and TRBJ2-3; TRBD2 aligns across 9 bases. This CDR3 region has 17 residues. Germline V gene lookup returns CDR1 KGHSH and CDR2 LQKENI. Trimming cost V 2 bases and J 1 base; bases outside gene matches: 7. CDR3 sequence (DNA): TGTGCCAGCTCACCATCACTAGCGGGTCTTCGCACAGATACGCAGTATTTT. It translates to CASSPSLAGLRTDTQYF. The full variable domain, rest sourced from reference TRBV18 and TRBJ2-3, is NAGVMQNPRHLVRRRGQEARLRCSPMKGHSHVYWYRQLPEEGLKFMVYLQKENIIDESGMPKERFSAEFPKEGPSILRIQQVVRGDSAAYFCASSPSLAGLRTDTQYFGPGTRLTVL.

The chain links TRBV20-1 to TRBJ2-1, with 9 bases identical to TRBD2. The CDR3 covers 16 residues. V lost 6 bases, J lost 2 bases, and 11 bases stayed unmatched. Germline values: CDR1 DFQATT, CDR2 SNEGSKA (reference sequence). CDR3 nucleotides: TGCAGTGCCCTTAGGGTGGCTAGCGGGACCTACAATGAGCAGTTCTTC. It is translated as CSALRVASGTYNEQFF.

There are many counts of this clonotype. V gene TRBV10-3 combines with J gene TRBJ2-3; TRBD2 is a possible D gene (5 bases). CDR1 is ENHRY, CDR2 SYGVKD, per germline. Between the trimmed V and J ends, which lost 4 bases and 2 bases, there was a span of 13 bases. The CDR3 runs to 15 residues. CDR3 loop: CAISVSERVTDTQYF. CDR3 sequence (DNA): TGTGCCATCAGTGTTAGCGAGAGGGTCACAGATACGCAGTATTTT.

CDR3 in DNA: TGTGCCAGCAGCCAAGATGAAAGAGGGAACTATGGCTACACCTTC. This encodes CASSQDERGNYGYTF. J is TRBJ1-2 and V is TRBV4-2; D is unresolved. The CDR3 consists of 15 residues. Trimming took off 0 bases at V and 2 bases at J, with 10 bases between the two ends. Germline V CDR1 and CDR2: LGHNA, YNFKEQ.

This clonotype was observed at least ten times. V is TRBV20-1 and J is TRBJ2-3; the match to TRBD2 covers 10 bases. Germline-derived CDR1 and CDR2 are DFQATT and SNEGSKA (reference sequence). The CDR3 contains 15 residues. The V and J ends lost 5 bases and 0 bases, in that order; junction bases with no gene match: 5. CDR3 DNA: TGCAGTGCTTCACTAGCGGGGCCTAGCACAGATACGCAGTATTTT. Translation: CSASLAGPSTDTQYF.